This TCR beta chain is drawn from a study of cytomegalovirus exposure and HLA in healthy donors. PCR involved 60 Vbeta and 13 Jbeta primers. The method was immunoSEQ multiplex PCR; TCRdb's version includes in-frame clones alone and lacks a portion of them. The data show 30,000 to 40,000 clones, 86% seen once. CDR1 and CDR2 from the germline V gene are SNHLY and FYNNEI. The germline V and J ends were trimmed by 2 bases and 5 bases, with 9 bases remaining between them. The CDR3 is 14 residues long. The rearrangement links TRBV2 to TRBJ2-2, with D uncertain. The sample was PBMCs. This receptor was taken from a woman in her 40s in good health and CMV-seropositive. CDR3 protein: CASSETPPTGELFF. CDR3 bases: TGTGCCAGCAGTGAAACTCCACCTACCGGGGAGCTGTTTTTT.